The next 32 T cell receptor beta chains were all read from a single sample in a study of regulatory T cells in long-lasting Graves disease. As for time point: persistent/refractory GD, antithyroid drugs over 5 years with positive TRAb. PBMC RNA was the source of the TCR library. Arm-PCR of CDR3 regions and iRepertoire HTBI primers were used to build TCR beta libraries. A single record per CDR3 protein comes from TCRdb applying MiXCR to the multiplex PCR reads. Here the sample spans 600,000 to 800,000 distinct CDR3 sequences, around 30% being singletons. The sequenced sample was peripheral blood mononuclear cells (PBMCs), obtained when the disease was refractory, from a patient treated with antithyroid drugs. The receptors here all came from a female donor with Graves disease.

There are a few counts of this clonotype. CDR3 in DNA: TGTGCCAGCAGTGCGATAGGGGCCGGTAATCAGCCCCAGCATTTT. It encodes CASSAIGAGNQPQHF. The chain employs TRBV2 and TRBJ1-5; D is possibly TRBD1 (5 bases). The CDR3 sequence is 15 residues long. Trimming took off 4 bases at V and 4 bases at J, with 14 bases between the two ends. The germline V gene has CDR1 SNHLY and CDR2 FYNNEI. Based on the CDR3 plus reference TRBV2 and TRBJ1-5, the full variable domain is EPEVTQTPSHQVTQMGQEVILRCVPISNHLYFYWYRQILGQKVEFLVSFYNNEISEKSEIFDDQFSVERPDGSNFTLKIRSTKLEDSAMYFCASSAIGAGNQPQHFGDGTRLSIL.

This chain links TRBV19 with TRBJ1-3; 9 bases agree with TRBD1. Germline V gene lookup returns CDR1 LNHDA and CDR2 SQIVND (reference sequence). CDR3 size: 15 residues. The trim removed 7 bases at V and 2 bases at J, leaving 6 bases unmatched. The CDR3 sequence is CASNQQGAAGNTIYF. CDR3 DNA sequence: TGTGCCAGTAATCAACAGGGGGCTGCTGGAAACACCATATATTTT. Drawing the rest from reference TRBV19 and TRBJ1-3, the complete variable domain is DGGITQSPKYLFRKEGQNVTLSCEQNLNHDAMYWYRQDPGQGLRLIYYSQIVNDFQKGDIAEGYSVSREKKESFPLTVTSAQKNPTAFYLCASNQQGAAGNTIYFGEGSWLTVV.

The chain joins TRBV20-1 to TRBJ2-2, with D tentatively TRBD2 (5 bases). V was shortened by 6 bases and J by 1 base, with 15 bases between the two germline ends. The germline gives CDR1 DFQATT, CDR2 SNEGSKA (reference sequence). CDR3 length equals 15 residues. The CDR3 region is CSAAALSGNTGELFF. The CDR3, as DNA: TGCAGTGCCGCGGCACTGAGCGGGAACACCGGGGAGCTGTTTTTT.

The genes are TRBV7-9 and TRBJ2-7; TRBD2 aligns across 8 bases. The germline CDR1 and CDR2 sequences are SEHNR and FQNEAQ (reference sequence). The CDR3 totals 12 residues. Unmatched junction bases numbered 6, after V lost 7 bases and J lost 7 bases. The CDR3 DNA reads TGTGCCAGCACGGCGGGAGGATATGAGCAGTACTTC. Residues: CASTAGGYEQYF.

This clonotype was seen a few times. The rearrangement joins TRBV5-1 to TRBJ1-1, with D perhaps TRBD1 (6 bases). The germline V gene encodes CDR1 SGHRS and CDR2 YFSETQ. Trimming shortened V by 4 bases and J by 4 bases, and 14 bases separated the two germline ends. CDR3 length: 14 residues. The CDR3 sequence is CASSPTGGITEAFF. For the CDR3, the DNA is TGCGCCAGCAGCCCGACAGGAGGAATCACTGAAGCTTTCTTT. Combining the CDR3 with reference TRBV5-1 and TRBJ1-1 gives the whole variable domain KAGVTQTPRYLIKTRGQQVTLSCSPISGHRSVSWYQQTPGQGLQFLFEYFSETQRNKGNFPGRFSGRQFSNSRSEMNVSTLELGDSALYLCASSPTGGITEAFFGQGTRLTVV.

The table lists this clonotype with a count of one. The V gene is TRBV30, the J gene TRBJ1-2; 8 nucleotides align to TRBD1. The CDR3 length is 14 residues. The J segment lost 4 bases and the V segment lost 2 bases, leaving 6 bases of the junction unmatched. Looked up from germline, CDR1 is GTSNPN and CDR2 is SVGIG (reference sequence). The CDR3 DNA follows: TGTGCCTGGAGTACGACAGGGGTAACCTATGGCTACACCTTC. It specifies CAWSTTGVTYGYTF.

This clonotype came up a few times. The chain couples TRBV6-2 or TRBV6-3 to TRBJ2-7; D call uncertain. This CDR3 is 13 amino acids long. Germline CDR1 is MNHEY and CDR2 is SVGEGT. The ends were cut back, 2 bases at V and 3 bases at J, with 8 bases in the middle. Here the CDR3 DNA reads TGTGCCAGCAGTTACCAACGGAGCTACGAGCAGTACTTC. Protein product: CASSYQRSYEQYF.

This clonotype has only a few counts. The genes are TRBV7-2 and TRBJ2-5, with a tentative D call TRBD1 (5 bases). The ends were cut back, 1 base at V and 6 bases at J, with 15 bases in the middle. Germline-derived CDR1 and CDR2 are SGHTA and FQGNSA. The length of the CDR3 is 15 residues. CDR3 in amino acids: CASSLDPAGRKTQYF. The DNA of the CDR3 is TGTGCCAGCAGCTTAGACCCAGCAGGGCGAAAGACCCAGTACTTC.

This clonotype has only a few counts. One end of the junction is discordant with germline, which a read error may explain. The rearrangement links TRBV12-3 or TRBV12-4 to TRBJ1-4, with 7 bases fitting TRBD1. The CDR3 totals 15 residues. CDR3 bases: TGTGCCAGCAGCATATGGACAGGAGGGGGTGAAAAACTGGTTTTT. It specifies CASSIWTGGGEKLVF.

The rearrangement joins TRBV7-2 to TRBJ2-7; D call uncertain. The germline gives CDR1 SGHTA, CDR2 FQGNSA. The length of the CDR3 is 13 residues. V dropped 5 bases and J dropped 2 bases, with 10 bases sitting between them. As DNA, the CDR3 is TGTGCCAGCAGCCATGCCCCCACCTACGAGCAGTACTTC. This gives the protein CASSHAPTYEQYF.

The table lists this clonotype with a few counts. The genes are TRBV7-3 and TRBJ1-5; a possible D gene is TRBD1 (5 bases). Germline loops: CDR1 SGHTA, CDR2 FQGTGA. V dropped 1 base and J dropped 4 bases, with 11 bases sitting between them. This CDR3 comprises 15 residues. CDR3 nucleotides: TGTGCCAGCAGCTTAAAGCCCGGGGCGAATCAGCCCCAGCATTTT. Its protein product is CASSLKPGANQPQHF.

This clonotype was observed a handful of times. This chain uses TRBV2 with TRBJ2-2; 15 bases are shared with TRBD2. The germline CDR1 and CDR2 sequences are SNHLY and FYNNEI. The ends lost 10 bases at V and 0 bases at J; junction bases unmatched: 9. The CDR3 has 18 residues. CDR3 DNA sequence: TGTGCCATAAGGGGACTAGCGGGAGGACACGCGAACACCGGGGAGCTGTTTTTT. It translates to CAIRGLAGGHANTGELFF.

The chain combines TRBV30 with TRBJ2-5, with 12 bases fitting TRBD2. The germline V gene encodes CDR1 GTSNPN and CDR2 SVGIG (reference sequence). Trimming took 2 bases from V and 5 from J; bases not matched to a gene: 9. The CDR3 extends over 16 amino acids. For the CDR3, the DNA is TGTGCCTGGAGTCCACTCGGACTAGCGGGAAAGGAGACCCAGTACTTC. As protein: CAWSPLGLAGKETQYF.

The table lists this clonotype with many counts. The CDR3 DNA sequence: TGTGCCAGCAGCTTAGGGGGACTAGCGGGTGGAGAGACCCAGTACTTC. It yields the protein CASSLGGLAGGETQYF. V and J are TRBV11-2 and TRBJ2-5, with 12 bases fitting TRBD2. The CDR3 has 16 residues. The trim removed 1 base at V and 4 bases at J, leaving 4 bases unmatched. Germline V CDR1 and CDR2: SGHAT, FQNNGV.

Worth noting for this clonotype: Since the CDR3 does not end with the conserved phenylalanine or tryptophan, this likely comes from a read error. CDR3 coding DNA: TGTGCCATCAGTGAGTCTGCAACCGGCGGGGGGACCCAGTACTAC. It encodes CAISESATGGGTQYY. This rearrangement joins TRBV10-3 to TRBJ2-5, with TRBD2 identical over 7 bases. Germline CDR1 reads ENHRY; CDR2 reads SYGVKD. The V segment lost 0 bases and the J segment 7 bases; nucleotides outside the gene matches: 8. The CDR3 has 15 residues.

The genes are TRBV4-1 and TRBJ1-2; D is unresolved. V was pared by 0 bases and J by 0 bases, with 8 bases between. Germline-derived CDR1 and CDR2 are MGHRA and YSYEKL. This CDR3 contains 15 residues. CDR3 in DNA: TGCGCCAGCAGCCAAGACATGGCTTCTAACTATGGCTACACCTTC. It yields the protein CASSQDMASNYGYTF.

This clonotype was recorded a few times. The genes are TRBV12-5 and TRBJ2-7; TRBD1 might be the D (6 bases). Trimming shortened V by 4 bases and J by 3 bases, and 16 bases separated the two germline ends. This CDR3 region has 15 residues. CDR1 is LGHNT and CDR2 is FRNRAP in the germline V gene. Here the CDR3 reads CASGWKKGQYYEQYF. The CDR3 nucleotides are TGTGCTAGTGGTTGGAAGAAGGGACAATACTACGAGCAGTACTTC.

This clonotype has ten or more counts. CDR3 sequence: CASSLDLAQNTEAFF. The CDR3 DNA sequence: TGTGCCAGCAGTTTGGACCTTGCCCAAAACACTGAAGCTTTCTTT. The chain uses TRBV12-3 or TRBV12-4 and TRBJ1-1, with unresolved D. V was pared by 3 bases and J by 2 bases, with 13 bases between. CDR3 length: 15 residues.

This clonotype was counted a few times. The chain employs TRBV12-3 or TRBV12-4 and TRBJ2-5, with TRBD1 matching 8 bases. The ends lost 5 bases at V and 5 bases at J; junction bases unmatched: 4. The CDR3 totals 13 residues. CDR3 region: CASSPYRGETQYF. CDR3 nucleotides: TGTGCCAGCAGTCCCTACAGGGGGGAGACCCAGTACTTC.

This chain joins TRBV28 and TRBJ1-6; D gene unclear. Germline-derived CDR1 and CDR2 are MDHEN and SYDVKM. V shed 5 bases and J shed 9 bases, with 17 bases lying between them. The CDR3 consists of 15 residues. The CDR3 loop is CASSPPRGIVSPLHF. For the CDR3, the DNA is TGTGCCAGCAGTCCACCTCGCGGGATCGTTTCACCCCTCCACTTT.

In its sample, this clonotype was seen a few times. The chain carries TRBV7-2 and TRBJ2-5; TRBD1 matches at 10 bases. V lost 3 bases to trimming and J lost 1 base; unmatched junction nucleotides: 11. CDR3 length: 18 residues. The germline CDR1 and CDR2 sequences are SGHTA and FQGNSA. In nucleotides, the CDR3 is TGTGCCAGCAGCTTTTGGGACAGGGGAGTTGCGGCCCAAGAGACCCAGTACTTC. It specifies CASSFWDRGVAAQETQYF.

This clonotype was found many times. J is TRBJ1-1 and V is TRBV2; 7 bases are a match to TRBD1. The germline gives CDR1 SNHLY, CDR2 FYNNEI. CDR3 length: 13 residues. J was trimmed by 9 bases and V by 4 bases; bases with no gene match: 8. CDR3 loop: CASSGQGETKAFF. The CDR3 DNA is TGTGCCAGCAGTGGCCAGGGGGAGACAAAAGCTTTCTTT.

V and J are TRBV20-1 and TRBJ2-7; 15 bases fit TRBD2. This CDR3 has 14 residues. The V gene's germline CDR1 is DFQATT and CDR2 SNEGSKA (reference sequence). J lost 6 bases, V lost 5 bases, and 5 bases had no gene match. DNA of the CDR3: TGCAGTGCTCCGGGACTAGCGGGAGGACTCGAGCAGTACTTC. Its protein product is CSAPGLAGGLEQYF.

The sample holds many counts of this clonotype. This chain links TRBV28 with TRBJ1-6; the D is unclear. The germline V and J ends were trimmed by 5 bases and 9 bases, with 11 bases remaining between them. Germline-derived CDR1 and CDR2 are MDHEN and SYDVKM. The CDR3 runs to 13 residues. CDR3 sequence (DNA): TGTGCCAGCAGTACACCCGTTAGTTCACCCCTCCACTTT. Residues: CASSTPVSSPLHF.

This clonotype was seen repeatedly, ten times or more. This chain links TRBV12-3 or TRBV12-4 with TRBJ1-2, with 7 bases identical to TRBD1. The CDR3 contains 13 residues. The V segment lost 8 bases and the J segment 8 bases; nucleotides outside the gene matches: 11. CDR3 in amino acids: CASRQGGSYGYTF. The DNA for the CDR3 is TGTGCCAGCCGTCAGGGGGGAAGTTACGGCTACACCTTC.

This clonotype was seen at least ten times. The chain employs TRBV2 and TRBJ2-4; 7 bases agree with TRBD1. Germline assignment: CDR1 SNHLY and CDR2 FYNNEI. This CDR3 region has 16 residues. The V and J ends lost 5 bases and 1 base, in that order; junction bases with no gene match: 8. The CDR3 sequence: CASSPMIQGAKNIQYF. The CDR3 nucleotides read TGTGCCAGCAGTCCTATGATACAGGGGGCCAAAAACATTCAGTACTTC.

Note on this clonotype: One junction end does not reproduce the germline sequence, and a read error may be involved. The V call is TRBV6-1, the J call TRBJ2-2; TRBD1 matches 7 bases. CDR3 length equals 14 residues. The germline gives CDR1 MNHNS, CDR2 SASEGT. The chain's CDR3 is CASSSTGNAGELFF. The CDR3, as DNA: TGTGCCAGCAGCTCGACAGGGAACGCCGGGGAGCTGTTTTTT.

The chain is built from TRBV6-1 and TRBJ1-1; 10 nucleotides align to TRBD1. The CDR3 sequence is 14 residues long. Germline V gene lookup returns CDR1 MNHNS and CDR2 SASEGT. The junction had 3 bases not matched to a gene; V was cut back by 7 bases and J by 1 base. The CDR3 region is CASMDRGSNTEAFF. The CDR3 nucleotides read TGTGCCAGCATGGACAGGGGGTCGAACACTGAAGCTTTCTTT.

A few counts support this clonotype. Written as DNA, the CDR3 is TGTGCCTGGAGAGAGGACAGGCCCAACCAGCCCCAGCATTTT. Residues: CAWREDRPNQPQHF. The V gene is TRBV30, the J gene TRBJ1-5, with 7 bases matching TRBD1. This CDR3 is built from 14 residues. After removal of 3 bases from V and 7 bases from J, the junction contained 9 bases not matched to a gene. Germline V CDR1 and CDR2: GTSNPN, SVGIG (reference sequence).

V gene TRBV5-1 combines with J gene TRBJ1-2; the D is unclear. In germline, CDR1 is SGHRS, CDR2 YFSETQ. V was shortened by 4 bases and J by 11 bases, with 15 bases between the two germline ends. This CDR3 has 12 residues. The CDR3 coding sequence is TGCGCCAGCAGCATGGACTGGGGTGGTTACACCTTC. Protein: CASSMDWGGYTF. Based on the CDR3 plus reference TRBV5-1 and TRBJ1-2, the full variable domain is KAGVTQTPRYLIKTRGQQVTLSCSPISGHRSVSWYQQTPGQGLQFLFEYFSETQRNKGNFPGRFSGRQFSNSRSEMNVSTLELGDSALYLCASSMDWGGYTFGSGTRLTVV.

This clonotype was counted ten times or more. The rearrangement links TRBV12-3 or TRBV12-4 to TRBJ1-2, with 7 bases identical to TRBD1. There are 13 residues in the CDR3. V shed 7 bases and J 10 bases; nucleotides not matched to a gene: 12. CDR3 residues: CASTLTTGSAYTF. CDR3 DNA sequence: TGTGCCAGCACCCTCACGACAGGGTCAGCCTACACCTTC.

This clonotype was counted at least ten times. The chain recombines TRBV5-4 with TRBJ2-7, with 7 bases that match TRBD1. The V gene's germline CDR1 is SGHNT and CDR2 YYREEE (reference sequence). The CDR3 contains 14 residues. V shed 4 bases, J shed 0 bases, and the junction held 4 bases outside the gene matches. CDR3 in amino acids: CASSLQGTSYEQYF. For the CDR3, the DNA is TGTGCCAGCAGCCTACAGGGGACCTCCTACGAGCAGTACTTC.